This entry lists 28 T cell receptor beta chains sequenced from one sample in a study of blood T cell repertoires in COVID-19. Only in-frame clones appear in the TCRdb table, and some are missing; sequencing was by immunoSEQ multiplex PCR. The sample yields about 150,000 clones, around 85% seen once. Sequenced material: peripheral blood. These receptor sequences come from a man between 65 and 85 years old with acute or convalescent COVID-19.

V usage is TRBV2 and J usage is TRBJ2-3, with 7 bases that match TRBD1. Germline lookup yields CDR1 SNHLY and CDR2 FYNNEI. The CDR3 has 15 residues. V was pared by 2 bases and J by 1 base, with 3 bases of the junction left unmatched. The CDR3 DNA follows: TGTGCCAGCAGTGAAACCGGGACAGGCACAGATACGCAGTATTTT. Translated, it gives CASSETGTGTDTQYF.

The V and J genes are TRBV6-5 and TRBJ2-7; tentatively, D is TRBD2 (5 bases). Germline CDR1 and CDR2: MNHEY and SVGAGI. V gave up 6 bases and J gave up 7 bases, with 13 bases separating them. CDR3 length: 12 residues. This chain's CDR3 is CASRGLGGEQYF. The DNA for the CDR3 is TGTGCCAGCAGGGGATTAGGAGGTGAGCAGTACTTC.

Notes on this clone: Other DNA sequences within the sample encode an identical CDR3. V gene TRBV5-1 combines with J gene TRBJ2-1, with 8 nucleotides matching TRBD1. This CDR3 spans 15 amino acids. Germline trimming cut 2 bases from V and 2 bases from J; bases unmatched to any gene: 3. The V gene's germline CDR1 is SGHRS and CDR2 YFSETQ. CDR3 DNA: TGCGCCAGCAGCTTTCCGGGACAGGCCTACAATGAGCAGTTCTTC. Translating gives CASSFPGQAYNEQFF.

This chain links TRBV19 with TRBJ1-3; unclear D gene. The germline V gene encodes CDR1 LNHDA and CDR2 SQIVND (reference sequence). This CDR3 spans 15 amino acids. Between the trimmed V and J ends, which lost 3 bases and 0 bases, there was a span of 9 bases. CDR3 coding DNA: TGTGCCAGTAGTATCGACGGCGGCTCTGGAAACACCATATATTTT. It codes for CASSIDGGSGNTIYF.

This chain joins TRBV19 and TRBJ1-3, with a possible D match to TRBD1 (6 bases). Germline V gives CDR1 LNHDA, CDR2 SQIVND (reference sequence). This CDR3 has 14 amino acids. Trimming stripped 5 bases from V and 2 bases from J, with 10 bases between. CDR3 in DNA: TGTGCCAGTAGTGTACAGGGTCCTGGAAACACCATATATTTT. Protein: CASSVQGPGNTIYF.

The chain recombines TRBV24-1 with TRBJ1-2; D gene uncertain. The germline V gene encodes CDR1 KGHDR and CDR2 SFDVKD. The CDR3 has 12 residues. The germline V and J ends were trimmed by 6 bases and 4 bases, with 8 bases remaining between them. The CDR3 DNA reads TGTGCCACCAGTCGCCACGGCTATGGCTACACCTTC. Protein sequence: CATSRHGYGYTF.

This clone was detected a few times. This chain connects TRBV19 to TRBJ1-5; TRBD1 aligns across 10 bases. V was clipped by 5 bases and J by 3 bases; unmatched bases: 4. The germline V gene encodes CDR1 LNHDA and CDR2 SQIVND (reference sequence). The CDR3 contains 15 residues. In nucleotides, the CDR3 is TGTGCCAGTAGTTTGGGACAGGGGTACAATCAGCCCCAGCATTTT. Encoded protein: CASSLGQGYNQPQHF.

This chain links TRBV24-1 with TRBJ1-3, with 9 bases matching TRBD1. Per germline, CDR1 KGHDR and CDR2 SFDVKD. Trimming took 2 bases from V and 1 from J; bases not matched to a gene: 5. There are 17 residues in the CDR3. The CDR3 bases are TGTGCCACCAGTGATTCCGGGACAGGGATTTCTGGAAACACCATATATTTT. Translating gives CATSDSGTGISGNTIYF.

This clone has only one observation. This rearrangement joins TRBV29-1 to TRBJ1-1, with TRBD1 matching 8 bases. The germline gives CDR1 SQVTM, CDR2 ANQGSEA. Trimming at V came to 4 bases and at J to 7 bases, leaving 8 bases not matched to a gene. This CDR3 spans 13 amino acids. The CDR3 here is CSVAFQGANEAFF. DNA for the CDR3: TGCAGCGTTGCGTTCCAGGGGGCGAATGAAGCTTTCTTT.

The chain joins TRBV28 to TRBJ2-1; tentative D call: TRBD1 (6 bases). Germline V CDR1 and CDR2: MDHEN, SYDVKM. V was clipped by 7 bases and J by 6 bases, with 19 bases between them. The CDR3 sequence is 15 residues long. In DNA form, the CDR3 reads TGTGCCAGCATCAAGGGGGAAGGGGAGATCAATGAGCAGTTCTTC. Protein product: CASIKGEGEINEQFF.

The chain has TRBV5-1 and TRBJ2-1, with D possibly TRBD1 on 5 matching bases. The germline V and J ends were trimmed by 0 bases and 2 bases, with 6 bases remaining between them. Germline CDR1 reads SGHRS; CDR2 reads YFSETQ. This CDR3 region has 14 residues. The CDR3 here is CASSLAGTYNEQFF. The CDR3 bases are TGCGCCAGCAGCTTGGCAGGGACCTACAATGAGCAGTTCTTC.

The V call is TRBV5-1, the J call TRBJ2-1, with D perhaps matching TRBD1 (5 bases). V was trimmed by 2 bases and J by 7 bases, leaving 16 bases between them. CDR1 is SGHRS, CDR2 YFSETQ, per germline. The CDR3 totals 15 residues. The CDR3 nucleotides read TGCGCCAGCAGCTTTATGCAGGGTCTGGATAATGAGCAGTTCTTC. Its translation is CASSFMQGLDNEQFF.

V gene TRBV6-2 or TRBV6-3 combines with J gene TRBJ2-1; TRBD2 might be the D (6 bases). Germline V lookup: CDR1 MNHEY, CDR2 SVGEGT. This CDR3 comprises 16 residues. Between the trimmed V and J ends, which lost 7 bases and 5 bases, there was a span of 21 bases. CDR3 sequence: CASTPIPGLDDNEQFF. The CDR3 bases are TGTGCCAGCACCCCCATCCCGGGACTCGACGACAATGAGCAGTTCTTC.

CDR3 nucleotides: TGTGCCAGCAGCTTAACCGAAGGGGGGGGAAGGAACATTCAGTACTTC. It is translated as CASSLTEGGGRNIQYF. The chain combines TRBV7-2 with TRBJ2-4; a possible D gene is TRBD2 (7 bases). This CDR3 comprises 16 residues. The germline gives CDR1 SGHTA, CDR2 FQGNSA. The ends were cut back, 2 bases at V and 7 bases at J, with 18 bases in the middle.

CDR3 residues: CASSLPPVNTGELFF. CDR3 DNA: TGTGCCAGCAGCCTACCCCCGGTAAACACCGGGGAGCTGTTTTTT. The chain combines TRBV7-8 with TRBJ2-2; D gene ambiguous. V was cut by 5 bases and J by 2 bases, with 12 bases left in between. Germline CDR1 and CDR2: SGHVS and FQNEAQ. This CDR3 has 15 residues.

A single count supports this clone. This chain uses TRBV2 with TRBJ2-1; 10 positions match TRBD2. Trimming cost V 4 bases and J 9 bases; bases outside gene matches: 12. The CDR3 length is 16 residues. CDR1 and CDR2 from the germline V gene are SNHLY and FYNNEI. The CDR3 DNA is TGTGCCAGCAGTGTAGAAGCGGGAGGGTTTTCGGGTGAGCAGTTCTTC. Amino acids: CASSVEAGGFSGEQFF.

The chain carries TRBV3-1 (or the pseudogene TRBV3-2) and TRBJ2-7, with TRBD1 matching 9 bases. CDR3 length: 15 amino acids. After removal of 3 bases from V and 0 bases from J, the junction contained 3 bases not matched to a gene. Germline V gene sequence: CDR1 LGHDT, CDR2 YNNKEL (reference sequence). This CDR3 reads CASSHGTGTSYEQYF. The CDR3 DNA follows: TGTGCCAGCAGCCACGGGACAGGGACCTCCTACGAGCAGTACTTC.

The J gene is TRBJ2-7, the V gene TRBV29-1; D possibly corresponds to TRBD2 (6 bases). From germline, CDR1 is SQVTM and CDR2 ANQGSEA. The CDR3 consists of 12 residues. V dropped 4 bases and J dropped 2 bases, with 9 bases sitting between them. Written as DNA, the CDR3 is TGCAGCGTTGCTAGCGCACCCTACGAGCAGTACTTC. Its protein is CSVASAPYEQYF.

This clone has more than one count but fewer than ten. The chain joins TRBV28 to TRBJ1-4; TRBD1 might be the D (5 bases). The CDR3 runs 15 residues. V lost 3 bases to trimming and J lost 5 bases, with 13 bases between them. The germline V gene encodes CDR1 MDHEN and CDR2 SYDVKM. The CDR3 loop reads CASSFMGPANEKLFF. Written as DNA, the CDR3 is TGTGCCAGCAGTTTTATGGGGCCCGCCAATGAAAAACTGTTTTTT.

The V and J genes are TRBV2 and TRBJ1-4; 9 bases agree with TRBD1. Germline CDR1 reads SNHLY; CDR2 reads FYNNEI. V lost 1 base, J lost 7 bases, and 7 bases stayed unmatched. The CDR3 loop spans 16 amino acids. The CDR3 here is CASSEGTGGVGEKLFF. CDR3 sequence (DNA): TGTGCCAGCAGTGAAGGTACAGGGGGCGTCGGTGAAAAACTGTTTTTT.

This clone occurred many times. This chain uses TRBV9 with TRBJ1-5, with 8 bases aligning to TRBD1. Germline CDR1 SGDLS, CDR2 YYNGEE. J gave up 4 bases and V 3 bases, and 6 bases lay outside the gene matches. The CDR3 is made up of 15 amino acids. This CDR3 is CASSADRGGNQPQHF. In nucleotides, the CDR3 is TGTGCCAGCAGCGCTGACAGGGGAGGGAATCAGCCCCAGCATTTT.

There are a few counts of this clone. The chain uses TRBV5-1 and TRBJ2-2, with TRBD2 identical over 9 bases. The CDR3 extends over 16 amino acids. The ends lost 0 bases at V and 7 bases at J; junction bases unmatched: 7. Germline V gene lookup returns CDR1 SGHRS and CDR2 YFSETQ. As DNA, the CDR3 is TGCGCCAGCAGCTTGGTGCTAGCGGGAAGTGGCGGGGAGCTGTTTTTT. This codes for CASSLVLAGSGGELFF.

The CDR3 DNA is TGTGCCAGCAGTTCCGGGACTCGGTTCTACAATGAGCAGTTCTTC. Encoded protein: CASSSGTRFYNEQFF. The chain joins TRBV7-2 to TRBJ2-1, with D possibly being TRBD2 (6 bases). Germline CDR1 is SGHTA and CDR2 is FQGNSA. The V gene lost 6 bases and the J gene lost 3 bases, with 15 bases spanning the gap. The CDR3 spans 15 residues.

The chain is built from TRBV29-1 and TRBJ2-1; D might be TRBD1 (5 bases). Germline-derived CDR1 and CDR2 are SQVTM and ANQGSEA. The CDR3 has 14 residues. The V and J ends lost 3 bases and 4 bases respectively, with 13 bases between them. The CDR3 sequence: CSVEVGRVYNEQFF. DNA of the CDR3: TGCAGCGTTGAGGTAGGCAGGGTGTACAATGAGCAGTTCTTC.

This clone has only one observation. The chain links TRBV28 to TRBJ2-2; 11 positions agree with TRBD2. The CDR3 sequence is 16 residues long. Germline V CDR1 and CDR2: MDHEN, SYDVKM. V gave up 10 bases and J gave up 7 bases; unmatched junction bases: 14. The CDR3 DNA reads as TGTGCCACCGATGGTAGCGGGAGGGCCTTGGGCGGGGAGCTGTTTTTT. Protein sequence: CATDGSGRALGGELFF.

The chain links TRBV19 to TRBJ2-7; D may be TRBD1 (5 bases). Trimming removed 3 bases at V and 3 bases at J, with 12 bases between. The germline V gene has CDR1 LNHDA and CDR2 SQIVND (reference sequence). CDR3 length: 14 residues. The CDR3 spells CASSISAGYYEQYF. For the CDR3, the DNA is TGTGCCAGTAGTATTTCAGCAGGGTACTACGAGCAGTACTTC.

The CDR3 loop reads CASSFLAGVNEQFF. CDR3 coding DNA: TGTGCCAGCAGCTTCCTAGCGGGAGTGAATGAGCAGTTCTTC. The rearrangement uses TRBV7-2 and TRBJ2-1; the match to TRBD2 covers 10 bases. V shed 3 bases, J shed 7 bases, and the junction held 3 bases outside the gene matches. Per the germline V gene, CDR1 is SGHTA and CDR2 is FQGNSA. The CDR3 runs 14 residues.

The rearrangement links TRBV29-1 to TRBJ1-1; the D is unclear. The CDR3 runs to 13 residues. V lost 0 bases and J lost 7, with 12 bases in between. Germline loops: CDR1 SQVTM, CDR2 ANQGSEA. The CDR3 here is CSVEDLAGFEAFF. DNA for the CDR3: TGCAGCGTTGAAGATCTCGCGGGGTTTGAAGCTTTCTTT.